The 26 T cell receptor beta chains below come from one sample, sequenced in a study of blood T cells in healthy people across ages. Combining a sample-barcoded 5' primer with a J-beta primer mix, a second PCR ran for 7 to 11 cycles. Using its own MiXCR run on the 5' RACE reads, TCRdb lists one record per CDR3 protein. The table includes some 1.4 million distinct CDR3 sequences, about 40% detected once. Sequencing input: blood. The receptors were sampled from a woman between 18 and 29 years old in good health.

The chain links TRBV11-2 to TRBJ2-1; D unclear. The CDR3 covers 14 residues. Germline loops: CDR1 SGHAT, CDR2 FQNNGV. Trimming cost V 2 bases and J 0 bases, with 5 bases left between them. CDR3 in DNA: TGTGCCAGCAGCTTATTGAACTCCTACAATGAGCAGTTCTTC. Residues: CASSLLNSYNEQFF.

CDR3 bases: TGTGCCAGCAAACGGACAGGTTCCGAGACGCAGTATTTT. Translated, it gives CASKRTGSETQYF. V and J are TRBV2 and TRBJ2-3, with 7 bases identical to TRBD1. J was trimmed by 9 bases and V by 7 bases; bases with no gene match: 10. CDR1 SNHLY and CDR2 FYNNEI come from the germline V gene. The CDR3 has 13 residues.

This clonotype showed up just once. CDR3 sequence (DNA): TGTGCCAGCAGCCCCGGGGGGGGCCATCAAGAGACCCAGTACTTC. Translating it yields CASSPGGGHQETQYF. This chain connects TRBV5-6 to TRBJ2-5; 8 bases fit TRBD2. CDR1 is SGHDT, CDR2 YYEEEE, per germline. The CDR3 has 15 amino acids. Trimming cost V 4 bases and J 2 bases; bases outside gene matches: 7.

The chain carries TRBV5-6 and TRBJ1-6, with a tentative D call TRBD1 (6 bases). Germline V gene sequence: CDR1 SGHDT, CDR2 YYEEEE. The CDR3 length is 14 residues. The V end was cut by 0 bases, the J end by 8 bases, with 9 bases between. CDR3 sequence (DNA): TGTGCCAGCAGCTTGGGTCAGGGGCATTCACCCCTCCACTTT. Protein product: CASSLGQGHSPLHF.

Many counts were recorded for this clonotype. The V call is TRBV7-9, the J call TRBJ2-3; D uncertain. V was cut by 2 bases and J by 5 bases, with 8 bases left in between. This CDR3 has 13 residues. Germline-derived CDR1 and CDR2 are SEHNR and FQNEAQ (reference sequence). CDR3 amino acids: CASSLIMRDTQYF. The CDR3 DNA is TGTGCCAGCAGCTTAATTATGAGAGATACGCAGTATTTT.

The chain uses TRBV20-1 and TRBJ2-3; TRBD2 matches at 10 bases. The V gene's germline CDR1 is DFQATT and CDR2 SNEGSKA (reference sequence). The V and J ends lost 6 bases and 5 bases, in that order; junction bases with no gene match: 11. The CDR3 totals 15 residues. In nucleotides, the CDR3 is TGCAGTGCCCCGCTAGCGGGAGCAAGGAGAGATACGCAGTATTTT. Protein sequence: CSAPLAGARRDTQYF.

Comments on this clonotype: A much larger clone differs from this one at a single base, so this may be a read error. The chain has TRBV28 and TRBJ2-5; maybe TRBD2 (5 bases). The CDR3 is 14 amino acids. In germline, CDR1 is MDHEN, CDR2 SYDVKM. The CDR3 region has the DNA TGTGCCAGCAGAGGACTCTCGTACCAAGAGGCCCAGTACTTC. It is translated as CASRGLSYQEAQYF.

This clonotype was counted a single time. The rearrangement joins TRBV6-4 to TRBJ2-4, with D possibly called TRBD1 or TRBD2 (6 bases each). CDR3 size: 15 residues. Between the trimmed V and J ends, which lost 11 bases and 4 bases, there was a span of 21 bases. The germline CDR1 and CDR2 sequences are MRHNA and SNTAGT. CDR3 bases: TGTGCCCCCGGGCCGGGGGCAGGGGAGAAAAACATTCAGTACTTC. Protein sequence: CAPGPGAGEKNIQYF.

This clonotype showed up just a few times. The genes are TRBV29-1 and TRBJ2-1; TRBD1 aligns across 9 bases. CDR1 is SQVTM and CDR2 is ANQGSEA in the germline V gene. This CDR3 comprises 16 residues. The V gene end was trimmed by 2 bases and the J gene end by 1 base; junction bases not matched to a gene: 6. This CDR3 is CSVERPDRGSYNEQFF. The CDR3 DNA reads TGCAGCGTTGAACGCCCCGACAGGGGGTCCTACAATGAGCAGTTCTTC.

The V gene is TRBV6-1, the J gene TRBJ2-7; D possibly corresponds to TRBD2 (6 bases). Looked up from germline, CDR1 is MNHNS and CDR2 is SASEGT. V was cut by 7 bases and J by 2 bases, with 12 bases left in between. The CDR3 runs 13 residues. The CDR3 sequence is CASTLAAAYEQYF. CDR3 nucleotides: TGTGCCAGCACCTTAGCGGCCGCCTACGAGCAGTACTTC.

This clonotype was seen at least ten times. The chain carries TRBV5-7 and TRBJ2-4; D gene uncertain. TRBV5-7 is assigned to the ORF class and has an uncertain function. The germline V and J ends were trimmed by 7 bases and 14 bases, with 13 bases remaining between them. The CDR3 consists of 10 residues. CDR3 in DNA: TGTGCCAGCCACTTTAACCGGGAGTACTTC. It specifies CASHFNREYF.

This clonotype was counted between two and nine times. J is TRBJ2-1 and V is TRBV20-1; no clear D gene. This CDR3 has 11 amino acids. V was trimmed by 3 bases and J by 10 bases, leaving 10 bases between them. Germline V gene sequence: CDR1 DFQATT, CDR2 SNEGSKA (reference sequence). The CDR3 loop is CSASLDGEQFF. Here the CDR3 DNA reads TGCAGTGCTAGTTTAGACGGGGAGCAGTTCTTC.

The chain employs TRBV5-5 and TRBJ2-1; 9 bases are shared with TRBD2. Germline V CDR1 and CDR2: SGHKS, YYEKEE (reference sequence). J lost 1 base, V lost 4 bases, and 9 bases had no gene match. The CDR3 length is 17 residues. The CDR3 here is CASSLRAAGGSYNEQFF. DNA of the CDR3: TGTGCCAGCAGCCTCCGTGCGGCGGGAGGGTCCTACAATGAGCAGTTCTTC.

This clonotype has only a few counts. The chain has TRBV10-3 and TRBJ2-7, with D unresolved. Germline V CDR1 and CDR2: ENHRY, SYGVKD. The CDR3 sequence is 13 residues long. V shed 8 bases and J shed 3 bases, with 14 bases lying between them. The CDR3 protein is CAIGSGRDYEQYF. In DNA, the CDR3 is TGTGCCATCGGTTCTGGCAGAGACTACGAGCAGTACTTC.

This clonotype was detected only a few times. The J gene is TRBJ2-7, the V gene TRBV4-2; D remains unclear. The CDR3 covers 13 residues. The germline V gene has CDR1 LGHNA and CDR2 YNFKEQ. Trimming left V 0 bases short and J 5 bases short, with 8 bases between. The chain's CDR3 is CASSQDYQDEQYF. Written as DNA, the CDR3 is TGTGCCAGCAGCCAAGATTATCAGGACGAGCAGTACTTC.

The chain is built from TRBV24-1 and TRBJ1-1; D is perhaps TRBD1 (6 bases). The V and J ends lost 6 bases and 0 bases respectively, with 10 bases between them. Germline lookup yields CDR1 KGHDR and CDR2 SFDVKD. The CDR3 is made up of 14 amino acids. CDR3 residues: CATSTGTLNTEAFF. CDR3 bases: TGTGCCACCAGTACAGGGACCTTGAACACTGAAGCTTTCTTT.

The V and J genes are TRBV9 and TRBJ2-5, with 8 positions matching TRBD2. Germline CDR1 is SGDLS and CDR2 is YYNGEE. Trimming cost V 4 bases and J 4 bases; bases outside gene matches: 9. CDR3 length equals 15 residues. The CDR3 region has the DNA TGTGCCAGCAGCCCCTCTATAGCGGGACTAGAGACCCAGTACTTC. As protein: CASSPSIAGLETQYF.

The chain couples TRBV7-2 to TRBJ2-1; 10 nucleotides match TRBD2. This CDR3 is 16 amino acids long. CDR1 SGHTA and CDR2 FQGNSA come from the germline V gene. The junction had 4 bases not matched to a gene; V was cut back by 5 bases and J by 0 bases. The CDR3 region is CASSASGGLSYNEQFF. CDR3 nucleotides: TGTGCCAGCAGCGCTAGCGGGGGCCTCTCCTACAATGAGCAGTTCTTC. Supplemented by reference TRBV7-2 and TRBJ2-1, the full variable domain reads GAGVSQSPSNKVTEKGKDVELRCDPISGHTALYWYRQSLGQGLEFLIYFQGNSAPDKSGLPSDRFSAERTGGSVSTLTIQRTQQEDSAVYLCASSASGGLSYNEQFFGPGTRLTVL.

The chain is built from TRBV5-1 and TRBJ2-1, with D possibly TRBD2 on 6 matching bases. Germline V lookup: CDR1 SGHRS, CDR2 YFSETQ. This CDR3 contains 20 residues. The germline V and J ends were trimmed by 1 base and 1 base, with 24 bases remaining between them. The CDR3 reads CASSLIVLAGGALSYNEQFF. In DNA, the CDR3 is TGCGCCAGCAGCTTGATTGTGTTGGCGGGCGGGGCCTTGTCCTACAATGAGCAGTTCTTC.

The genes are TRBV6-5 and TRBJ2-7; 10 bases line up with TRBD2. The V gene end was trimmed by 4 bases and the J gene end by 0 bases; junction bases not matched to a gene: 3. CDR1 is MNHEY and CDR2 is SVGAGI in the germline V gene. This CDR3 has 15 amino acids. CDR3 coding DNA: TGTGCCAGCAGTTCCGAGCGGGGGGGCTCCTACGAGCAGTACTTC. Translation gives CASSSERGGSYEQYF.

The sample holds a few counts of this clonotype. The V call is TRBV4-1, the J call TRBJ2-1; 7 nucleotides agree with TRBD2. The CDR3 is 16 amino acids. Germline V gene lookup returns CDR1 MGHRA and CDR2 YSYEKL. After removal of 4 bases from V and 3 bases from J, the junction contained 9 bases not matched to a gene. CDR3 coding DNA: TGCGCCAGCAGCCGGGCTGGGAGCGGGAACTACAATGAGCAGTTCTTC. Residues: CASSRAGSGNYNEQFF.

This sequence joins TRBV3-1 and TRBJ2-5, with 7 bases fitting TRBD2. The germline V gene encodes CDR1 LGHDT and CDR2 YNNKEL (reference sequence). This CDR3 is 13 amino acids long. V was pared by 0 bases and J by 11 bases, with 6 bases of the junction left unmatched. The CDR3 sequence: CASSQDTAGEQYF. In DNA, the CDR3 is TGTGCCAGCAGCCAAGATACCGCGGGAGAGCAGTACTTC.

This clonotype turned up a few times. The V gene is TRBV20-1, the J gene TRBJ2-7; D not certain. Germline-derived CDR1 and CDR2 are DFQATT and SNEGSKA (reference sequence). This CDR3 has 12 residues. V was pared by 5 bases and J by 3 bases, with 11 bases between. The CDR3 here is CSAPFTVYEQYF. CDR3 DNA: TGCAGTGCTCCCTTTACGGTCTACGAGCAGTACTTC.

This clonotype came up a few times. V gene TRBV6-1 combines with J gene TRBJ2-5; D not certain. The ends were cut back, 7 bases at V and 5 bases at J, with 8 bases in the middle. There are 11 residues in the CDR3. Germline V gives CDR1 MNHNS, CDR2 SASEGT. The DNA of the CDR3 is TGTGCCAGCAAAACCGGGGAGACCCAGTACTTC. Translation: CASKTGETQYF.

This chain uses TRBV12-3 or TRBV12-4 with TRBJ1-1, with no clear D. The CDR3 totals 11 residues. V shed 1 base and J shed 10 bases, with 7 bases lying between them. The DNA for the CDR3 is TGTGCCAGCAGTTTAGTCAAGGGAGCTTTCTTT. Its translation: CASSLVKGAFF.

The chain recombines TRBV9 with TRBJ1-1, with unresolved D. The CDR3 runs 15 residues. Trimming left V 6 bases short and J 0 bases short, with 15 bases between. From germline, CDR1 is SGDLS and CDR2 YYNGEE. CDR3 amino acids: CASTKWATLNTEAFF. The CDR3 nucleotides read TGTGCCAGCACCAAGTGGGCAACTCTGAACACTGAAGCTTTCTTT.